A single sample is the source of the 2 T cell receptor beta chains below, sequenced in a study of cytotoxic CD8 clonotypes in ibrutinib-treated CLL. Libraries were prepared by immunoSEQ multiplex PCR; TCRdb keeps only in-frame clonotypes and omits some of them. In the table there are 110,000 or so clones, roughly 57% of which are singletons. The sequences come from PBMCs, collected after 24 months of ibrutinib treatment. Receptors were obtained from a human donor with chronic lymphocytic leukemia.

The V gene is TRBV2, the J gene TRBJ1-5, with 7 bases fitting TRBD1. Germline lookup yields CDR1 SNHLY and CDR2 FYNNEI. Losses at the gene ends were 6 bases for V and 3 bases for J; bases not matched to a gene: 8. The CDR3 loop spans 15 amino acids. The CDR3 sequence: CASRATGYANQPQHF. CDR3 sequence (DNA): TGTGCCAGCAGAGCGACAGGGTATGCCAATCAGCCCCAGCATTTT.

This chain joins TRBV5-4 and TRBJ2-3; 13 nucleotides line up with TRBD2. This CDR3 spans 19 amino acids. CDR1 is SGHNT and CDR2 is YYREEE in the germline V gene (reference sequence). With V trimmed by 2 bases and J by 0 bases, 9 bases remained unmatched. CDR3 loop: CASSLGWTSGGLSTDTQYF. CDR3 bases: TGTGCCAGCAGCTTAGGTTGGACTAGCGGGGGCCTCAGCACAGATACGCAGTATTTT.